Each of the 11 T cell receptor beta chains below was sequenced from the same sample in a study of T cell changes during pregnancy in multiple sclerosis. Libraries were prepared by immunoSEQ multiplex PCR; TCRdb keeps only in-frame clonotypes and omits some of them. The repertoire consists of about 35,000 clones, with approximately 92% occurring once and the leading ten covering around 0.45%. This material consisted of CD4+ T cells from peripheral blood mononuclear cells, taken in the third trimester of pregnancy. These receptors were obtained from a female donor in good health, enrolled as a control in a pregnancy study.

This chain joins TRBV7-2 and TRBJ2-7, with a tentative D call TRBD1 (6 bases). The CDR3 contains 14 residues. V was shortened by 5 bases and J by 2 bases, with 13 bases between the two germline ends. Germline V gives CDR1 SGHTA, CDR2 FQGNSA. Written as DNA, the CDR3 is TGTGCCAGCAGCCTACTCGGACAGACCTACGAGCAGTACTTC. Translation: CASSLLGQTYEQYF.

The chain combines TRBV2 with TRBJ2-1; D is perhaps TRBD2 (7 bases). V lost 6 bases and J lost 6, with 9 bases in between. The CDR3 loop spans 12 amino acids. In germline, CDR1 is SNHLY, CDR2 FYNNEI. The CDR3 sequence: CASRRGGNEQFF. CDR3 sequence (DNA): TGTGCCAGCAGGAGGGGGGGCAATGAGCAGTTCTTC.

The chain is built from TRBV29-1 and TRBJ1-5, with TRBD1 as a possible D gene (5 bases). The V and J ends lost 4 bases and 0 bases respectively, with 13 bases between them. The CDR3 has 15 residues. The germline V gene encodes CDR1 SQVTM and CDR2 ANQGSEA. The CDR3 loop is CSVGGELNSNQPQHF. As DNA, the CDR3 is TGCAGCGTTGGGGGGGAGCTTAATAGCAATCAGCCCCAGCATTTT.

CDR3 sequence reads: CASRGHANTGELFF. The CDR3 DNA is TGTGCCAGCAGGGGACATGCGAACACCGGGGAGCTGTTTTTT. This chain connects TRBV2 to TRBJ2-2; D may be TRBD1 (6 bases). The CDR3 totals 14 residues. V lost 6 bases and J lost 0, with 8 bases in between. CDR1 and CDR2 (germline): SNHLY, FYNNEI.

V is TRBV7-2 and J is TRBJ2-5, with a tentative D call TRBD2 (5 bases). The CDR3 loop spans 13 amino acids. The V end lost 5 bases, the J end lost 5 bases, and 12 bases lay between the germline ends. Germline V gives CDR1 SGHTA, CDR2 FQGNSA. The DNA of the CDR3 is TGTGCCAGCAGCAGGGAAACGGGGGAGACCCAGTACTTC. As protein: CASSRETGETQYF.

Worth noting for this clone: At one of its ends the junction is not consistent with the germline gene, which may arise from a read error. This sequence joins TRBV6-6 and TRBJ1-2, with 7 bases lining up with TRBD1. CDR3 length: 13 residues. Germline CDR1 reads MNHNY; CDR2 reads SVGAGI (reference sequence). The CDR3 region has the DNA TGTGCCAGCAGACAGACAGGGAACTATGACTACACCTTC. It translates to CASRQTGNYDYTF.

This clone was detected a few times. CDR3 sequence reads: CASSLGGDRDEQYF. The CDR3 nucleotides are TGTGCCAGCAGCTTAGGGGGAGACAGGGACGAGCAGTACTTC. This chain joins TRBV7-8 and TRBJ2-7; TRBD1 agrees at 7 bases. The V segment lost 1 base and the J segment 5 bases; nucleotides outside the gene matches: 5. Germline CDR1 is SGHVS and CDR2 is FQNEAQ. The CDR3 runs 14 residues.

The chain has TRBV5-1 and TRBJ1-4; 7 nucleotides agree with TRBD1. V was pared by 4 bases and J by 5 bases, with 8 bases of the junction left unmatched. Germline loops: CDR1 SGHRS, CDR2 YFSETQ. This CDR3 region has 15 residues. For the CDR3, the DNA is TGCGCCAGCAGCAAGCAGACAGGGCCGAATGAAAAACTGTTTTTT. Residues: CASSKQTGPNEKLFF. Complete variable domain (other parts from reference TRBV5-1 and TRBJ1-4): KAGVTQTPRYLIKTRGQQVTLSCSPISGHRSVSWYQQTPGQGLQFLFEYFSETQRNKGNFPGRFSGRQFSNSRSEMNVSTLELGDSALYLCASSKQTGPNEKLFFGSGTQLSVL.

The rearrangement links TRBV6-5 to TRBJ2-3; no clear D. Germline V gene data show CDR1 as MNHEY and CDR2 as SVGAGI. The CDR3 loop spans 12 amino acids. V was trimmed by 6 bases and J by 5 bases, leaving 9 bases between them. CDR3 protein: CASSRSRDTQYF. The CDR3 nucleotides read TGTGCCAGCAGCCGATCTAGAGATACGCAGTATTTT.

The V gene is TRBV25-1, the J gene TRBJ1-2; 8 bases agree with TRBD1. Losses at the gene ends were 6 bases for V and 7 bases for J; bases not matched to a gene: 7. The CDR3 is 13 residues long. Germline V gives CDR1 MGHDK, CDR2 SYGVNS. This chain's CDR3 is CASRAGTGGGYTF. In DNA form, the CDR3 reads TGTGCCAGCAGAGCCGGGACAGGAGGTGGCTACACCTTC.

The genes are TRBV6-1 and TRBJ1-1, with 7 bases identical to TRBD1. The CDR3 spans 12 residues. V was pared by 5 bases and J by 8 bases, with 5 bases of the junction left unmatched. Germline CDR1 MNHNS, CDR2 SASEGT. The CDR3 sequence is CASSQQGYEAFF. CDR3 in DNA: TGTGCCAGCAGTCAACAGGGGTACGAAGCTTTCTTT.